This TCR beta chain emerged from a study of identical twins (TCRdb year 2016). With regard to the full study: To test whether fetal clonotypes persist, this study deep-sequenced TCR alpha and beta repertoires from monozygotic twins, from unrelated adults of various ages, and from cord blood. To rule out contamination, replicate twin experiments were performed at different times with different library preparation protocols. Findings and caveats that apply to the study as a whole: Fewer insertions were carried by abundant cord blood beta clonotypes, a similar but weaker trend appeared in young adult naive repertoires, and no such trend appeared in memory repertoires. In beta out-of-frame sequences, excess twin sharing was weaker, because having fewer shared sequences lowered the signal-to-noise ratio. Invariant T cells such as MAIT and iNKT could partly confound zero-insertion analyses, though diverse VJ usage argued against this for most clonotypes. In monozygotic twins, out-of-frame TCR alpha sharing was systematically underestimated by recombination models, although the models agreed with sharing between unrelated individuals. Because the same donors could not be followed over many years, the conclusions depended on cross-sectional statistical analysis. Compared with coincidental sharing between unrelated individuals, an excess of low generation-probability sequences was observed among out-of-frame TCR alpha sequences shared between twins.

All donors were healthy Caucasians. The twin cohort consisted of three pairs of female monozygotic twins, all aged roughly 18 to 29 years. CD4+ and CD8+ T cell populations were isolated with positive isolation kits from Invitrogen. This clonotype appeared many times. The clone's antigen remains unknown. Per-base quality was not reported, and no clone a single base away is much larger than it. From the cysteine through the phenylalanine, the CDR3 covers 13 amino acids. Only the CDR3 portion is preserved as DNA: 39 bases, with reading frame beginning at the first base. Sequences SGHTA (CDR1) and FQGTGA (CDR2) are obtained from the germline V gene. Trimming costs V 3 bases and J 0 bases, and their ends lie 4 bases apart. The library came from 5' RACE. The sequencing machine was an Illumina HiSeq 2000. Template switching added a universal primer binding site, and the final cDNA carried a unique molecular identifier that allowed TCR cDNA molecules to be counted accurately. Specific primers in the conserved constant-segment region were used to synthesize first-strand cDNA for the TCR alpha and beta chains. To control for contamination, every cDNA library was double barcoded, receiving both a SMART-Mk sample barcode and Illumina barcodes. TruSeq adapter sequences, together with Illumina sample barcodes, were added in two successive PCR steps. Sequencing of the TCR alpha and beta cDNA libraries was done on the Illumina HiSeq platform using custom primers. Regarding the original processing steps: Raw reads were processed with MiGEC to extract unique molecular identifiers, and MiXCR was used to determine CDR3 positions. Recombination models were inferred per individual with the repgenHMM and IGoR tools using an EM algorithm. Shared clonotypes were analyzed with the tcR package in R, and sharing was normalized by the product of cloneset sizes. Out-of-frame nonproductive sequences were analyzed to study raw recombination free of thymic and clonal selection effects. Using fastp at Q25 and MiXCR, TCRdb reprocessed the public reads and kept productive beta chains. A single entry per CDR3 protein holds the most common genes and DNA from its merged rows. The V and J calls here are based on TCRdb, not the publication. Recorded for this sample are 500,000 to 550,000 distinct CDR3 sequences; roughly 21% of them occurred a single time. The ten largest make up around 0.91% of the sample.

Separately, the same data were catalogued under a study of T cells expressing NK-cell markers. The second source states: Three sorted T-cell subsets (CD3+CD56+NKG2C+, CD3+CD56+NKG2C- and CD3+CD56-NKG2C+) from 7 to 9 donors had their TCR beta-chain repertoires profiled. Of the eight sequenced donors, seven were found to be HCMV-seropositive and one was found to be HCMV-seronegative. In several experiments an anti-gammadeltaTCR antibody was added to restrict sorting to alphabetaTCR-expressing T cells. For roughly six donors, the dominant CD3+CD56+NKG2C+ clonotypes were among the top 10 CD8+ clonotypes and accounted for 1.0-7.0% of CD8+ T cells. Those dominant clonotypes were again the most abundant among CD3+CD56-NKG2C+ cells in a handful of donors, at about 28.3-60.1%. Whether the expanded NKG2C-expressing T cell clones were specific for HCMV antigens remained unclear. The study sequenced eight donors, all healthy volunteers chosen at random: three men and five women. A commercial ELISA kit detecting HCMV-specific IgG in serum was used to determine HCMV serostatus. MIGEC handled demultiplexing of the reads and grouping by UMI, while MiTCR was used to assemble and quantify clonotypes. To remove erroneous sequences, TCR cDNA sequences were retained only when supported by two or more reads. The tcR package was used for downstream repertoire analysis, and clonotypes were matched between fractions using CDR3 nucleotide sequence together with V segment. VDJmatch was used to annotate antigen specificity against VDJdb, with one amino acid substitution in CDR3 allowed.

Source material: CD4+ T cells sorted from blood. The rearranged segments are TRBV7-3 and TRBJ2-3, with no confidently assigned D gene. The source is a woman under 30 in good health. The CDR3 corresponds to CASSFLSTDTQYF. The bases are TGTGCCAGCAGCTTCCTTAGCACAGATACGCAGTATTTT.